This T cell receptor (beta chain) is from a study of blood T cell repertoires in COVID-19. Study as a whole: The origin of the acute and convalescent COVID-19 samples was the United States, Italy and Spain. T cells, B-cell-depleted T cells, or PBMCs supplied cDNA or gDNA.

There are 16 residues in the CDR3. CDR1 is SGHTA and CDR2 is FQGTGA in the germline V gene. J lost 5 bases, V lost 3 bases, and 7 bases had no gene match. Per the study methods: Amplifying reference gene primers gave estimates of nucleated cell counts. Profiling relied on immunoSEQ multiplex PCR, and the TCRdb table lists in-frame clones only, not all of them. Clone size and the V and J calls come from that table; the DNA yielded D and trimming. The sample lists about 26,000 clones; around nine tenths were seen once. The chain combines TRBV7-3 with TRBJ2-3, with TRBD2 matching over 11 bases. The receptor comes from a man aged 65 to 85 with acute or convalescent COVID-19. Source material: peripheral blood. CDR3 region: CASSLVAGGGLDTQYF. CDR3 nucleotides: TGTGCCAGCAGCTTGGTAGCGGGAGGGGGGTTAGATACGCAGTATTTT.